Below are 17 T cell receptor beta chains sequenced from a single sample in a study of CD8+ T cells in alopecia areata. Extracted RNA was reverse transcribed, and the resulting cDNA served as sequencing template. Using immunoSEQ multiplex PCR, the repertoire was profiled, and TCRdb retains in-frame clones only, with some absent. This repertoire lists some 110,000 clones without singletons; about 19% sits in the top ten. Sequencing was done on a sample of lesional skin. These receptor sequences come from a C3H/HeJ mouse with alopecia areata. MHC haplotype here: H2-k.

The sample holds many counts of this clone. Genes here carry mouse names. Incomplete CDR3 DNA: TGTGCCAGCAGTGTGGGTCAAGACGGCTAT. It encodes CASSVGQDGY. The CDR3 in its entirety is CASSVGQDGYEQYF. V usage is TRBV13-3 and J usage is TRBJ2-7; D gene uncertain. The read terminates 4 residues ahead of where the CDR3 ends, so the germline J gene completes it. The CDR3 is made up of 14 amino acids. V dropped 3 bases and J dropped 3 bases, with 13 bases sitting between them. Germline values: CDR1 NNHDY, CDR2 SYVADS.

In its sample, this clone was seen a few times. At residue 14, TCRdb's protein is not the same as the translated DNA, so the protein here was read from the DNA. Germline and genes here are mouse. The sequence runs out 3 residues before the end of the CDR3; the remainder is reconstructed from the germline J gene. The chain couples TRBV12-1 to TRBJ1-3, with D possibly TRBD1 on 6 matching bases. This CDR3 is built from 17 residues. Germline V gene lookup returns CDR1 SGHSN and CDR2 HYEKVE. Trimming left V 0 bases short and J 0 bases short, with 14 bases between. The CDR3 spells CASSLEEGGRSGNTLYF. The sequenced CDR3 bases are TGTGCCAGCTCTCTCGAGGAGGGGGGGCGTTCTGGAAATACG.

This clone was counted a few times. Mouse gene names and germline throughout. The CDR3 extends 4 residues past the end of the read, so its final part is completed from the germline J gene. The chain combines TRBV14 with TRBJ1-4; TRBD1 matches 9 bases. CDR1 and CDR2 (germline): SGHDT, FRDEAV. The ends lost 5 bases at V and 0 bases at J; junction bases unmatched: 5. The CDR3 extends over 16 amino acids. The CDR3 is CASSRQGGVSNERLFF. The CDR3 bases that were read are TGTGCCAGCAGCAGACAGGGGGGGGTTTCCAACGAA.

For this clone: Gene names and germline refer to mouse. The CDR3 end is not reached by the read, which stops 4 residues before it; the germline J gene fills it in. This sequence joins TRBV1 and TRBJ2-5, with 8 bases fitting TRBD1. This CDR3 is built from 13 residues. The germline V gene encodes CDR1 NSQYPW and CDR2 LRSPGD (reference sequence). The CDR3 here is CTCSDRGSDTQYF. The part of the CDR3 DNA that was read is TGCACCTGCAGTGACAGGGGGAGCGAC.

This clone was observed a few times. Mouse names are used for the genes. The CDR3 sequence: CTCSAKGTGGYEQYF. Incomplete CDR3 DNA: TGCACCTGCAGTGCGAAGGGGACTGGGGGTTAT. The gene calls are TRBV1 and TRBJ2-7; 11 bases are shared with TRBD2. With the read ending 4 residues before the CDR3 end, the germline J gene is used to fill in that end. There are 15 residues in the CDR3. Germline CDR1 NSQYPW, CDR2 LRSPGD (reference sequence).

On this clone itself: Gene names and germline match the mouse. The read is 4 residues too short to cover the CDR3 end, so that end is filled in from the germline J gene. V gene TRBV13-1 combines with J gene TRBJ2-7, with D tentatively TRBD1 (6 bases). Germline lookup yields CDR1 NSHNY and CDR2 SYGAGN. Between the trimmed V and J ends, which lost 2 bases and 0 bases, there was a span of 9 bases. CDR3 length: 14 amino acids. The sequenced CDR3 bases are TGTGCCAGCAGTGAAAACAGGGACTCCTAT. Translation: CASSENRDSY. In full, the CDR3 is CASSENRDSYEQYF.

As for this clone: Gene names denote mouse genes. CDR3 DNA, as far as it was read: TGTGCCAGCAGTGATTCTGGGGGGGCGCGA. This codes for CASSDSGGAR. In full, the CDR3 is CASSDSGGAREVFF. The chain carries TRBV13-1 and TRBJ1-1; possibly TRBD1 for D (6 bases). The read gets to within 4 residues of the CDR3 end, and the germline J gene fills in the rest. Germline values: CDR1 NSHNY, CDR2 SYGAGN. This CDR3 comprises 14 residues.

As concerns this clone: The gene symbols are mouse symbols. The CDR3 end lies 4 residues beyond the end of the read and is filled in from the germline J gene. The chain has TRBV13-3 and TRBJ2-5; TRBD2 agrees at 7 bases. This CDR3 comprises 16 residues. CDR1 and CDR2 from the germline V gene are NNHDY and SYVADS. CDR3 sequence: CASSDAGSWGKDTQYF. The CDR3 DNA, read in part, is TGTGCCAGCAGTGATGCCGGATCCTGGGGGAAAGAC.

This clone has ten or more counts. Gene names follow the mouse nomenclature. The read ends 4 residues shy of where the CDR3 ends; the end is completed using the germline J gene. The chain carries TRBV13-3 and TRBJ2-5; TRBD2 agrees at 10 bases. The J segment lost 0 bases and the V segment lost 1 base, leaving 2 bases of the junction unmatched. Germline V gene data show CDR1 as NNHDY and CDR2 as SYVADS. The CDR3 sequence is 16 residues long. CDR3 DNA, as far as it was read: TGTGCCAGCAGTGATAGACTGGGGGGTAACCAAGAC. Its protein is CASSDRLGGNQD. Given in full, the CDR3 is CASSDRLGGNQDTQYF.

This clone was picked up a small number of times. The gene names here belong to mouse. The DNA ends 4 residues before the CDR3 does, and the rest of the CDR3 is filled in from the germline J gene. J is TRBJ2-4 and V is TRBV13-3; 10 nucleotides align to TRBD2. The CDR3 has 15 residues. CDR1 NNHDY and CDR2 SYVADS come from the germline V gene. Trimming cost V 6 bases and J 1 base; bases outside gene matches: 5. CDR3 loop: CASNLGGPGQNTLYF. Partial CDR3 DNA: TGTGCCAGCAACCTGGGGGGGCCGGGTCAAAAC.

The sample holds a few counts of this clone. The germline and genes are mouse ones. The observed sequence ends 4 residues before the CDR3 terminus, with the missing tail filled in from the germline J gene. The chain is built from TRBV13-3 and TRBJ2-4, with D unresolved. CDR1 and CDR2 from the germline V gene are NNHDY and SYVADS. V was pared by 2 bases and J by 2 bases, with 6 bases between. The CDR3 runs to 13 residues. CDR3 sequence: CASSETIQNTLYF. The CDR3 DNA, read in part, is TGTGCCAGCAGTGAAACAATTCAAAAC.

Comments on this clone: Gene labels here are mouse ones. The read halts 4 residues ahead of the CDR3 end, with the missing end drawn from the germline J gene. The chain is built from TRBV17 and TRBJ1-4, with D possibly being TRBD1 (6 bases). The germline CDR1 and CDR2 sequences are MNHDT and YYDKIL. V lost 2 bases, J lost 2 bases, and 9 bases lay in between. The CDR3 has 15 residues. The CDR3 loop reads CASSRRQGSNERLFF. The CDR3 bases that were read are TGTGCTAGCAGTAGAAGGCAGGGGTCCAACGAA. Complete variable domain (other parts from reference TRBV17 and TRBJ1-4): DTTVKQNPRYKLARVGKPVNLICSQTMNHDTMYWYQKKPNQAPKLLLFYYDKILNREADTFEKFQSSRPNNSFCSLYIGSAGLEYSAMYLCASSRRQGSNERLFFGHGTKLSVL.

This clone has only a few counts. Germline and genes: mouse. The read ends 4 residues early relative to the CDR3; the germline J gene fills the gap. The chain employs TRBV1 and TRBJ1-4; 10 bases align to TRBD1. The CDR3 is 16 residues long. After removal of 5 bases from V and 4 bases from J, the junction contained 7 bases not matched to a gene. Per the germline V gene, CDR1 is NSQYPW and CDR2 is LRSPGD (reference sequence). The CDR3 reads CTCSPPDRGGNERLFF. The part of the CDR3 DNA that was read is TGCACCTGCAGTCCCCCGGACAGGGGGGGCAACGAA.

As concerns this clone: Genes here carry mouse names. The CDR3 end falls 4 residues outside the read, so it is completed with the germline J gene. The chain uses TRBV19 and TRBJ2-5; TRBD1 matches 9 bases. This CDR3 is 13 amino acids long. Per germline, CDR1 FNHDT and CDR2 SITEND (reference sequence). The CDR3 is CASTGQGRDTQYF. The covered CDR3 bases are TGTGCCAGCACGGGACAGGGAAGAGAC.

In this sample, this clone turned up a few times. Gene names follow the mouse nomenclature. Coverage ceases 4 residues before the CDR3 finishes, and the germline J gene fills in the end. This rearrangement joins TRBV19 to TRBJ1-1; 8 positions match TRBD1. The V gene end was trimmed by 3 bases and the J gene end by 3 bases; junction bases not matched to a gene: 4. The CDR3 is made up of 14 amino acids. CDR1 is FNHDT, CDR2 SITEND, per germline (reference sequence). The covered CDR3 bases are TGTGCCAGCAGTAAGGACAGGGCGGACACA. Translating gives CASSKDRADT. The complete CDR3 sequence is CASSKDRADTEVFF.

This clone was observed a few times. The translated DNA and TCRdb's protein are not identical at residue 11; the protein here was translated from the DNA. Mouse gene names apply. Read coverage stops 3 residues before the CDR3 terminus; the germline J gene supplies the remainder. J is TRBJ1-6 and V is TRBV19; D call uncertain. TRBJ1-6 is an ORF, and what it does is uncertain. There are 14 residues in the CDR3. CDR1 is FNHDT and CDR2 is SITEND in the germline V gene (reference sequence). Trimming cost V 4 bases and J 7 bases, with 12 bases left between them. The CDR3 DNA, read in part, is TGTGCCAGCAGTCTGCGGTTTCGGAATTCGCCC. It yields the protein CASSLRFRNSP. The full-length CDR3 reads as CASSLRFRNSPLYF.

As regards this clone: The gene names given are mouse names. Coverage ceases 4 residues before the CDR3 finishes, and the germline J gene fills in the end. The chain employs TRBV1 and TRBJ2-4; D possibly corresponds to TRBD1 (5 bases). The CDR3 contains 15 residues. The germline CDR1 and CDR2 sequences are NSQYPW and LRSPGD (reference sequence). Trimming removed 2 bases at V and 1 base at J, with 10 bases between. The sequenced CDR3 bases are TGCACCTGCAGTGCAAGGGGAGGGGGTCAAAAC. Translation: CTCSARGGGQN. The complete CDR3 sequence is CTCSARGGGQNTLYF.